These 3 T cell receptor beta chains were sequenced from one sample in a study of blood T cells in healthy people across ages (dated by TCRdb to the mid-2010s). Library construction relied on 5' RACE. Sequencer: Illumina HiSeq 2500. A second PCR of about 7 to 12 cycles was run with a J-beta primer mix and a sample-barcoded 5' primer. TCRdb cleaned the public reads at Q25 with fastp, built clones with MiXCR and kept in-frame beta chains. CDR3 protein sequences are deduplicated, and each keeps its most common genes and DNA. The sample table holds more than 1.4 million distinct CDR3 sequences, of which roughly 40% were seen once. Approximately 7.9% of the sample rests with the top ten. The specimen sequenced was blood. The receptors derive from a young woman in good health.

This clonotype turned up a few times. The rearrangement uses TRBV5-1 and TRBJ2-1; D remains unclear. This CDR3 contains 14 residues. V was cut by 6 bases and J by 4 bases, with 14 bases left in between. Germline loops: CDR1 SGHRS, CDR2 YFSETQ. Here the CDR3 reads CASTRDEWYNEQFF. For the CDR3, the DNA is TGCGCCAGCACCCGAGATGAGTGGTACAATGAGCAGTTCTTC.

The V and J genes are TRBV6-5 and TRBJ2-3; D perhaps matches TRBD2 (5 bases). This CDR3 has 15 residues. V lost 4 bases, J lost 6 bases, and 17 bases lay in between. Germline V gene data show CDR1 as MNHEY and CDR2 as SVGAGI. The CDR3 spells CASSFARWSGDTQYF. The CDR3 DNA follows: TGTGCCAGCAGTTTCGCCCGGTGGAGCGGCGATACGCAGTATTTT.

The J gene is TRBJ1-2, the V gene TRBV20-1, with TRBD1 matching over 8 bases. This CDR3 spans 13 amino acids. CDR1 is DFQATT, CDR2 SNEGSKA, per germline (reference sequence). After removal of 3 bases from V and 7 bases from J, the junction contained 7 bases not matched to a gene. The CDR3 nucleotides are TGCAGTGCTAGGGACAGGGATGGTGGTGGCTACACCTTC. The encoded protein is CSARDRDGGGYTF.